A single sample is the source of the 4 T cell receptor beta chains below, sequenced in a study of cytomegalovirus exposure and HLA in healthy donors. Primers for the PCR totalled 60 Vbeta and 13 Jbeta. Data came from immunoSEQ multiplex PCR; TCRdb stores just in-frame clones and leaves some out. The sample includes some 170,000 clones, 70% to 75% of them seen just once. Input material: PBMCs. These receptors were collected from a man aged 18-30 years in good health and CMV-seropositive.

The V call is TRBV5-1, the J call TRBJ1-1; the D is unclear. Trimming shortened V by 4 bases and J by 10 bases, and 17 bases separated the two germline ends. The CDR3 is made up of 13 amino acids. Germline CDR1 is SGHRS and CDR2 is YFSETQ. CDR3 in DNA: TGCGCCAGCAGCCCGGTGGGAGAATCGGGAGCTTTCTTT. This gives the protein CASSPVGESGAFF.

The chain combines TRBV11-1 with TRBJ1-5; 9 bases are a match to TRBD1. Germline V lookup: CDR1 SGHAT, CDR2 FQDESV (reference sequence). The ends lost 1 base at V and 1 base at J; junction bases unmatched: 5. This CDR3 is built from 17 residues. In DNA form, the CDR3 reads TGTGCCAGCAGCTTAGTTAAACAGGGGGCAAGCAATCAGCCCCAGCATTTT. It yields the protein CASSLVKQGASNQPQHF.

CDR3 residues: CASSNPKALAGNTIYF. DNA of the CDR3: TGTGCCAGCAGCAACCCAAAAGCTCTAGCTGGAAACACCATATATTTT. The rearrangement uses TRBV5-8 and TRBJ1-3, with D uncertain. The CDR3 is made up of 16 amino acids. The germline gives CDR1 SGHTS, CDR2 YDEGEE. V lost 4 bases, J lost 2 bases, and 16 bases lay in between.

This clone came up many times. This chain joins TRBV6-5 and TRBJ2-3; maybe TRBD2 (5 bases). CDR3 length: 15 amino acids. CDR1 is MNHEY and CDR2 is SVGAGI in the germline V gene. V lost 2 bases to trimming and J lost 4 bases, with 13 bases between them. Here the CDR3 reads CASSYKRPEADTQYF. The CDR3 nucleotides read TGTGCCAGCAGTTACAAGCGGCCGGAAGCAGATACGCAGTATTTT.